The rows below give T cell receptor beta chains drawn from one sample of a study of blood T cell repertoires in COVID-19. Data came from immunoSEQ multiplex PCR; TCRdb stores just in-frame clones and leaves some out. The table lists roughly 240,000 clones, roughly 86% of them singletons. The sequencing input was peripheral blood. These receptors originate from a woman of 80 years or more with COVID-19, enrolled during active disease. The CDR3 runs from the conserved cysteine through the conserved F or W.

TRBV19 | CASSIGEQFNQPQHF
TRBV10-3 | CAISVLTSGGAGDTQYF
TRBV7-9 | CASSRDTDSYEQYF
TRBV2 | CASSSYRGSDEKLFF
TRBV18 | CASSLGVVETQYF
TRBV3-1/TRBV3-2 | CASSLGTGKSFSQPQHF
TRBV7-2 | CASSPRDRTFTPTDTQYF
TRBV4-2 | CASSQDRGGHNEQFF
TRBV27 | CASSPRGLWDYGYTF
TRBV7-2 | CASSLTWGGKETQYF
TRBV5-1 | CASSLDQEGEKLFF
TRBV28 | CASSPTGGYGYTF
TRBV5-6 | CASSLLSGGPFGNEQFF
TRBV19 | CASKLLGQESDGYTF
TRBV6-5 | CASSRQGAAGELFF
TRBV28 | CASSNTLAGGLDTQYF
TRBV5-1 | CASSRDSMNTEAFF
TRBV28 | CASTPRGTGTNYGYTF
TRBV3-1/TRBV3-2 | CASSLRTGGNTEAFF
TRBV11-2 | CASSFDISSGNTIYF
TRBV5-4 | CASSSVGRGEAFF
TRBV5-4 | CASSLTGGIAYGYTF
TRBV7-3 | CASSLYSSGGYTEAFF
TRBV6-6 | CASSYVVNQPQHF
TRBV7-8 | CASSLTSGTYEQYF
TRBV3-1/TRBV3-2 | CASSQTGQGSHF
TRBV7-8 | CASSRGTTGNTIYF
TRBV5-8 | CASLNTKRSQETQYF
TRBV5-1 | CASSSTSKAGGSYNEQFF
TRBV3-1/TRBV3-2 | CASSPSGGIGGFF
TRBV21-1 | CASSKVVTSGDLYEQFF
TRBV12-2 | CASRSRTSGDQETQYF
TRBV19 | CASRDRQNTEAFF
TRBV7-9 | CASSVPDSPLHF
TRBV7-3 | CASSFDRDSPLHF
TRBV7-2 | CASSFIQRGGLDTQYF